This T cell receptor (beta chain) was observed in a study of spatial heterogeneity in lung cancer. Overall study: When follow-up PBMC samples existed, they were sequenced (at a median of about two years after resection).

Unique molecular identifiers, one per molecule, were present on every TCR cDNA molecule. MiXCR, applied by TCRdb to the 5' RACE reads, yields one record per CDR3 protein. This sample yields some 110,000 distinct CDR3 sequences, of which 9.5% to 15% are seen a single time; roughly 15% belongs to the top ten. Time point described: blood at routine non-recurrence follow-up after resection. From tumor, nontumor lung or frozen PBMC, whole RNA was taken unsorted for sequencing. Trimming cost V 1 base and J 4 bases; bases outside gene matches: 13. The CDR3 spans 18 residues. CDR1 and CDR2 (germline): LGHNT, FRNRAP.

This clonotype was obtained from a male donor with early-stage non-small cell lung cancer. The source was PBMCs, collected at follow-up. This chain connects TRBV12-5 to TRBJ2-1, with 7 bases lining up with TRBD2. In nucleotides, the CDR3 is TGTGCTAGTGGTTTGGCGGGCCTAGCGGAACTCGGATACAATGAGCAGTTCTTC. Translating gives CASGLAGLAELGYNEQFF. Filled out from reference TRBV12-5 and TRBJ2-1, the complete variable domain reads DARVTQTPRHKVTEMGQEVTMRCQPILGHNTVFWYRQTMMQGLELLAYFRNRAPLDDSGMPKDRFSAEMPDATLATLKIQPSEPRDSAVYFCASGLAGLAELGYNEQFFGPGTRLTVL.